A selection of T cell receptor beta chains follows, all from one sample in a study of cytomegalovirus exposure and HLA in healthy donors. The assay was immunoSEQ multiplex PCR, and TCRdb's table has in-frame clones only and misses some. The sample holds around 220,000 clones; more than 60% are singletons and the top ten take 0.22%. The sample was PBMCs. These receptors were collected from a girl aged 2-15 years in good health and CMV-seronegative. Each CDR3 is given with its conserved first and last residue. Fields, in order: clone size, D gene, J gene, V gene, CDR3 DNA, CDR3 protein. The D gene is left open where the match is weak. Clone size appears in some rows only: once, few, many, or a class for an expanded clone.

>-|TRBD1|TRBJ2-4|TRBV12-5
TGTGCTAGTGGCCCAGGGACAGGGTGGGACAAAAACATTCAGTACTTC
CASGPGTGWDKNIQYF
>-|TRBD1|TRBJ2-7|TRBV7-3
TGTGCCAGCACCCCCGCGCCGGGACAGGGTAGGTACGAGCAGTACTTC
CASTPAPGQGRYEQYF
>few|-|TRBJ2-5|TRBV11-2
TGTGCCAGCAGCTTAGATGAGGCTAGCTCGGAGTACTTC
CASSLDEASSEYF
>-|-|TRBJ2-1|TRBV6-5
TGTGCCAGCAGTCGGCTAGAAGTCGATGAGCAGTTCTTC
CASSRLEVDEQFF
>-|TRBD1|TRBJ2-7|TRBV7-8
TGTGCCAGCAGCTTAGACGCGTGGACAGGGGGTTCCTACGAGCAGTACTTC
CASSLDAWTGGSYEQYF
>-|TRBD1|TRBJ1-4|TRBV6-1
TGTGCCAGCGGATCCTGGACAGGGAATGAAAAACTGTTTTTT
CASGSWTGNEKLFF
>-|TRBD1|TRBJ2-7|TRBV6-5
TGTGCCAGCAGTTCCGGGACAGGCTCCTACGAGCAGTACTTC
CASSSGTGSYEQYF
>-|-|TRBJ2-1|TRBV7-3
TGTGCCAGCAGCTCAGGCGCCGGGACCTACAATGAGCAGTTCTTC
CASSSGAGTYNEQFF
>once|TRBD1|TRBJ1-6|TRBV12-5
TGTGCTAGTGCCCCCGGACAGGGGGTTAACTCACCCCTCCACTTT
CASAPGQGVNSPLHF
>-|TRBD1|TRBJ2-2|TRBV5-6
TGTGCCAGCAGCTTGAACAGGGGGCGCGTCGGGGAGCTGTTTTTT
CASSLNRGRVGELFF
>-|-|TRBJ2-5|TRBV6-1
TGTGCCAGCAGGGCGCACGGGGGGCGGGAGACCCAGTACTTC
CASRAHGGRETQYF
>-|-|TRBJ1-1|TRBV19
TGTGCCAGTAGCTACCAGGGGCGGGACACTGAAGCTTTCTTT
CASSYQGRDTEAFF
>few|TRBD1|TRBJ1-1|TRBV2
TGTGCCAGCAGTGAAGCGACAGGGGTTGGCACTGAAGCTTTCTTT
CASSEATGVGTEAFF
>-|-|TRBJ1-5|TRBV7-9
TGTGCCAGCAGTCAGGAGGGGCAGCCCCAGCATTTT
CASSQEGQPQHF
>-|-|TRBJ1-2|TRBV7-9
TGTGCTACCCAGGGGAGGGGTAGTTATGGCTACACCTTC
CATQGRGSYGYTF
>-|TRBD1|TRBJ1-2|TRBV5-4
TGTGCCAGCAGTCCACAGGGGCGCAACTATGGCTACACCTTC
CASSPQGRNYGYTF
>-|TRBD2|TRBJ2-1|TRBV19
TGTGCCAGCAGAAGGACTAGCGGGGGTAGGCATGAGCAGTTCTTC
CASRRTSGGRHEQFF
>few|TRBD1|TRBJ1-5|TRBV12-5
TGTGCTAGCCTGCGGACAGGGGATCAGCCCCAGCATTTT
CASLRTGDQPQHF
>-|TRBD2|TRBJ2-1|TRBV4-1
TGCGCCAGCAGCCAGATCCTAGCGGGGGGGCCCTATGAGCAGTTCTTC
CASSQILAGGPYEQFF
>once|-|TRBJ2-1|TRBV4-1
TGCGCCAGCAGCCAACCCGGACTCGGAACCTACAATGAGCAGTTCTTC
CASSQPGLGTYNEQFF
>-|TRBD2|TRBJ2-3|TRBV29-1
TGCAGCGTCAAGCGGGAGGGAGATACGCAGTATTTT
CSVKREGDTQYF
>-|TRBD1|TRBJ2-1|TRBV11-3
TGTGCCAGCAGCTGGCAGGGGGATGAGCAGTTCTTC
CASSWQGDEQFF
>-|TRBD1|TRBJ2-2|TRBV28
TGTGCCAGCAGTTCTCCCGGGACAGTACGAAACACCGGGGAGCTGTTTTTT
CASSSPGTVRNTGELFF
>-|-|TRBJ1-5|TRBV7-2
TGTGCCAGCAGCCGCACTTATAGCAATCAGCCCCAGCATTTT
CASSRTYSNQPQHF
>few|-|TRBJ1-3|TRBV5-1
TGCGCCAGCAGCATAGGGGGGGCTGGAAACACCATATATTTT
CASSIGGAGNTIYF
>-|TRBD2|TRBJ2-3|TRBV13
TGTGCCAGCAGTTTATCGGCTAGCGGGGCTAGCACAGATACGCAGTATTTT
CASSLSASGASTDTQYF
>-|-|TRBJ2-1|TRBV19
TGTGCCAGTAGTATTCAGGGGTTAGGAGGCAATGAGCAGTTCTTC
CASSIQGLGGNEQFF
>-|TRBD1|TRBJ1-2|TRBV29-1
TGCAGCGTTGTGACAGGGGGCGACTATGGCTACACCTTC
CSVVTGGDYGYTF
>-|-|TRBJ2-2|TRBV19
TGTGCCAGTAGTCTAGACCATCCCCCGGTTGGGGAGCTGTTTTTT
CASSLDHPPVGELFF
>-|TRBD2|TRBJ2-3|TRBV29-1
TGCAGCGTGATGGGACTAGCGGGCACAGATACGCAGTATTTT
CSVMGLAGTDTQYF
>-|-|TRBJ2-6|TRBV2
TGTGCCAGCCAGTTATTCTCTGGGGCCAACGTCCTGACTTTC
CASQLFSGANVLTF
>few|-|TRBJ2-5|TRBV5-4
TGTGCCAGCAGCTTGAATCAGGGTTGGGAGACCCAGTACTTC
CASSLNQGWETQYF
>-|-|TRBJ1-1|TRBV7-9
TGTGCCAGCAGCACCCGACAGAAGAACACTGAAGCTTTCTTT
CASSTRQKNTEAFF
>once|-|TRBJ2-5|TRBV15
TGTGCCACCAGCTCCCAAAATCGGGGGTTTCAAGAGACCCAGTACTTC
CATSSQNRGFQETQYF
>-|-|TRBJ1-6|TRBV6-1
TGTGCCAGCCGGACCTCGCGGGGTGCTACCCTCCACTTT
CASRTSRGATLHF
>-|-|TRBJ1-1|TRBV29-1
TGCAGCGTTGAAGATCTTCGGGGGACTGAAGCTTTCTTT
CSVEDLRGTEAFF
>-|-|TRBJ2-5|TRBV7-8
TGTGCCAGCAGCTTAGCGTTCACGGGTTTCCAAGAGACCCAGTACTTC
CASSLAFTGFQETQYF
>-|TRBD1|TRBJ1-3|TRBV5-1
TGCGCCAGCAGCCCGGACAGGGGGCCTGGAAACACCATATATTTT
CASSPDRGPGNTIYF
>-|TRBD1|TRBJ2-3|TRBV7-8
TGTGCCAGCAGCTTGACAGGGGATACGCAGTATTTT
CASSLTGDTQYF
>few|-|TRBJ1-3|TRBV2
TGTGCCAGCAAATCAAAGGGGTCGACGAACACCATATATTTT
CASKSKGSTNTIYF
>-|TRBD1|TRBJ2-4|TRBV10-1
TGCGCCAGCAGTCCGACAGGGGAAAACATTCAGTACTTC
CASSPTGENIQYF
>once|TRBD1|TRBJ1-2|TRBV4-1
TGCGCCAGCAGCCAACCGGGACAGTATGGCTACACCTTC
CASSQPGQYGYTF